The present T cell receptor beta chain was sequenced within a study of tumor-infiltrating lymphocytes in primary liver carcinoma. Unsorted whole blood supplied the blood RNA, and germline DNA was isolated too. Synthesis of TCR beta cDNA was carried out from 500 ng total RNA with a constant-region primer. Libraries covering TCR beta were generated through three nested multiplex PCR rounds (using a slightly modified ARM-PCR). Running roughly 10 cycles apiece, the first two PCR rounds relied on TRBV1-TRBV30 forward primers together with a C-beta reverse primer. MiXCR, applied by TCRdb to the multiplex PCR reads, yields one record per CDR3 protein. The table has about 200,000 distinct CDR3 sequences, 65% seen once; the top ten hold 6% to 8.5%. The table lists this clonotype with many counts. Trimming took 6 bases from V and 5 from J, leaving 15 bases between them. Germline CDR1 is SQVTM and CDR2 is ANQGSEA. The CDR3 consists of 13 residues.

What was sequenced was peripheral blood. V usage is TRBV29-1 and J usage is TRBJ2-3, with D tentatively TRBD1 or TRBD2 (5 bases each). The sequence came from a woman in her sixties with primary liver carcinoma and hepatitis B virus infection. The CDR3 coding sequence is TGCAGCGTCACCCCCAGGGACGAAGATACGCAGTATTTT. Its protein is CSVTPRDEDTQYF.